A single sample gave rise to the 28 T cell receptor beta chains below, sequenced in a study of T cells after yellow fever vaccination. TCRdb re-derived calls from the 5' RACE reads in MiXCR, one entry per CDR3 protein. The sample carries around 73,000 distinct CDR3 sequences, about 7.7% recorded once. The sequenced sample was CD8+ T cells sorted from PBMCs, obtained on the day of the yellow fever booster vaccination. These TCRs come from a man aged 30 to 39 who received the YFV17D yellow fever vaccine.

V is TRBV27 and J is TRBJ2-7, with D possibly TRBD1 on 6 matching bases. V was pared by 2 bases and J by 6 bases, with 14 bases between. Per germline, CDR1 MNHEY and CDR2 SMNVEV (reference sequence). There are 14 residues in the CDR3. The CDR3 protein is CASSLRGTFAEQYF. CDR3 nucleotides: TGTGCCAGCAGTTTACGTGGGACATTCGCCGAGCAGTACTTC.

This chain uses TRBV6-2 or TRBV6-3 with TRBJ2-5; the match to TRBD2 covers 13 bases. The junction had 7 bases not matched to a gene; V was cut back by 7 bases and J by 2 bases. This CDR3 is built from 16 residues. The germline V gene encodes CDR1 MNHEY and CDR2 SVGEGT. The CDR3 DNA is TGTGCCAGCATCGGACTAGCGGGAGTAGGACAAGAGACCCAGTACTTC. Protein sequence: CASIGLAGVGQETQYF.

This clonotype appeared a few times. This rearrangement joins TRBV15 to TRBJ2-3; D uncertain. This CDR3 has 13 residues. The germline V gene encodes CDR1 LNHNV and CDR2 YYDKDF (reference sequence). Trimming pared 1 base from V and 1 base from J, leaving 3 bases between. CDR3 sequence (DNA): TGTGCCACCAGCAGAGTCCGCACAGATACGCAGTATTTT. Translated, it gives CATSRVRTDTQYF.

This clonotype occurred a few times. The rearrangement joins TRBV5-1 to TRBJ1-2; a possible D gene is TRBD1 (6 bases). The CDR3 has 14 amino acids. V was trimmed by 4 bases and J by 6 bases, leaving 16 bases between them. Looked up from germline, CDR1 is SGHRS and CDR2 is YFSETQ. The CDR3 DNA sequence: TGCGCCAGCAGCGCCGTGGGGGGCGCGGATGGCTACACCTTC. Protein sequence: CASSAVGGADGYTF.

This clonotype was found a few times. The rearrangement uses TRBV27 and TRBJ2-3, with no clear D. With 8 bases removed from V and 4 bases from J, the gap between germline ends came to 10 bases. CDR1 and CDR2 from the germline V gene are MNHEY and SMNVEV (reference sequence). This CDR3 comprises 12 residues. The CDR3 sequence: CASGFQADTQYF. For the CDR3, the DNA is TGTGCCAGCGGGTTCCAGGCAGATACGCAGTATTTT.

There are a few counts of this clonotype. The J gene is TRBJ2-7, the V gene TRBV20-1; 7 bases align to TRBD2. The CDR3 covers 14 residues. Per germline, CDR1 DFQATT and CDR2 SNEGSKA (reference sequence). V was clipped by 1 base and J by 1 base; unmatched bases: 4. As DNA, the CDR3 is TGCAGTGCTAGAGGCCCAGCGGGATCCTACGAGCAGTACTTC. Its translation: CSARGPAGSYEQYF.

As DNA, the CDR3 is TGCAGCGGGGCCCTCCAGCGGCCCTACAATGAGCAGTTCTTC. Amino acids: CSGALQRPYNEQFF. The rearrangement uses TRBV29-1 and TRBJ2-1, with D maybe TRBD2 (5 bases). The CDR3 extends over 14 amino acids. V shed 7 bases and J shed 2 bases, with 15 bases lying between them. CDR1 is SQVTM, CDR2 ANQGSEA, per germline.

Comments on this clonotype: A read error may produce the germline difference seen at one junction end. This chain links TRBV6-5 with TRBJ1-1; D possibly corresponds to TRBD1 (5 bases). The CDR3 totals 14 residues. Looked up from germline, CDR1 is MNHEY and CDR2 is SVGAGI. Written as DNA, the CDR3 is TGTGCCAGCAGTCACTCGACAGTCGATACTGAAGCTTTCTTT. Translating gives CASSHSTVDTEAFF.

This chain joins TRBV6-5 and TRBJ2-7, with TRBD2 matching 14 bases. The V and J ends lost 6 bases and 5 bases, in that order; junction bases with no gene match: 6. This CDR3 is 15 amino acids long. In germline, CDR1 is MNHEY, CDR2 SVGAGI. The DNA for the CDR3 is TGTGCCAGCAGCAGACTAGCGGGAGGGCCAGACGAGCAGTACTTC. Its protein is CASSRLAGGPDEQYF.

The chain employs TRBV12-3 or TRBV12-4 and TRBJ2-1, with D hard to call. The CDR3 extends over 12 amino acids. Trimming removed 6 bases from V and 9 bases from J, with 12 bases in between. Written as DNA, the CDR3 is TGTGCCAGCAGCCCGGACGGTGGTGAGCAGTTCTTC. Its translation is CASSPDGGEQFF.

This chain connects TRBV12-3 or TRBV12-4 to TRBJ2-5; unclear D gene. V was shortened by 6 bases and J by 3 bases, with 8 bases between the two germline ends. The CDR3 runs to 12 residues. The CDR3 DNA sequence: TGTGCCAGCAGCCCTAATAAAGAGACCCAGTACTTC. This codes for CASSPNKETQYF.

This clonotype appeared a few times. The chain couples TRBV30 to TRBJ2-1; no clear D gene. CDR1 and CDR2 from the germline V gene are GTSNPN and SVGIG (reference sequence). The CDR3 runs 12 residues. V was trimmed by 3 bases and J by 9 bases, leaving 12 bases between them. The CDR3 spells CAWSASQVEQFF. The CDR3, as DNA: TGTGCCTGGAGCGCCTCGCAGGTTGAGCAGTTCTTC.

V and J are TRBV3-1 and TRBJ2-1; D is undetermined. Per the germline V gene, CDR1 is LGHDT and CDR2 is YNNKEL (reference sequence). Deletions cut 0 bases from V and 2 bases from J, with 11 bases between. The CDR3 loop spans 16 amino acids. This CDR3 is CASSQDDRSTYNEQFF. CDR3 DNA: TGTGCCAGCAGCCAAGACGATAGAAGTACCTACAATGAGCAGTTCTTC.

This clonotype was observed a handful of times. CDR3 loop: CASSWELAGGYNEQFF. The CDR3 coding sequence is TGTGCCAGCAGTTGGGAACTAGCGGGAGGTTACAATGAGCAGTTCTTC. The gene calls are TRBV6-2 or TRBV6-3 and TRBJ2-1; 12 nucleotides align to TRBD2. CDR3 size: 16 residues. Germline CDR1 is MNHEY and CDR2 is SVGEGT. Trimming at V came to 4 bases and at J to 4 bases, leaving 5 bases not matched to a gene.

This clonotype occurred a few times. J is TRBJ2-1 and V is TRBV28, with TRBD2 identical over 11 bases. This CDR3 region has 18 residues. With V trimmed by 5 bases and J by 4 bases, 13 bases remained unmatched. CDR1 and CDR2 (germline): MDHEN, SYDVKM. The CDR3 nucleotides read TGTGCCAGCAGTCAACTAGCGGGAGCTGCCCCCGTGTACAATGAGCAGTTCTTC. It translates to CASSQLAGAAPVYNEQFF.

This clonotype was observed a handful of times. The chain has TRBV11-3 and TRBJ2-1, with 15 bases that match TRBD2. J gave up 8 bases and V 1 base, and 21 bases lay outside the gene matches. Per the germline V gene, CDR1 is SGHNT and CDR2 is YENEEA. CDR3 length: 22 amino acids. The CDR3 DNA is TGTGCCAGCAGCTTAGGTGGCTGGGGTCAACTAGGACTAGCGGGAGGGTGGGATGAGCAGTTCTTC. Translation gives CASSLGGWGQLGLAGGWDEQFF.

The V and J genes are TRBV11-2 and TRBJ2-4; 11 bases line up with TRBD2. The V gene's germline CDR1 is SGHAT and CDR2 FQNNGV. There are 18 residues in the CDR3. Trimming at V came to 5 bases and at J to 4 bases, leaving 13 bases not matched to a gene. CDR3 sequence (DNA): TGTGCCAGCAGCATCTACGAGGGGACTAGCGGATCAAAAAACATTCAGTACTTC. Protein: CASSIYEGTSGSKNIQYF.

V and J are TRBV11-2 and TRBJ2-7, with 8 bases that match TRBD2. The CDR3 has 14 residues. V trimming: 2 bases; J trimming: 2 bases; junction bases outside the gene matches: 2. Germline CDR1 reads SGHAT; CDR2 reads FQNNGV. CDR3 region: CASSLPGLAYEQYF. In DNA form, the CDR3 reads TGTGCCAGCAGCTTACCGGGACTAGCCTACGAGCAGTACTTC.

This clonotype came up many times. J is TRBJ2-5 and V is TRBV10-3; D is uncertain. This CDR3 region has 14 residues. The germline V gene encodes CDR1 ENHRY and CDR2 SYGVKD. Trimming left V 0 bases short and J 4 bases short, with 9 bases between. CDR3 DNA sequence: TGTGCCATCAGTGAGTCGATCGGCACAGAGACCCAGTACTTC. Translation gives CAISESIGTETQYF.

On this clonotype: This may be a read error: a much more frequent sequence differs by one nucleotide. This sequence joins TRBV24-1 and TRBJ1-5; D gene unclear. Per the germline V gene, CDR1 is KGHDR and CDR2 is SFDVKD. This CDR3 is built from 14 residues. This CDR3 reads CATSDLSSNQHQHF. The CDR3 coding sequence is TGTGCCACCAGTGATTTGTCATCCAATCAGCACCAGCATTTT.

This clonotype was recorded at least ten times. The rearrangement joins TRBV29-1 to TRBJ2-5; 12 nucleotides agree with TRBD2. Germline V gives CDR1 SQVTM, CDR2 ANQGSEA. Trimming removed 6 bases from V and 5 bases from J; junction bases left unmatched: 7. The CDR3 is 14 residues long. The CDR3 reads CSVVSGTSGETQYF. Written as DNA, the CDR3 is TGCAGCGTCGTATCCGGGACTAGCGGGGAGACCCAGTACTTC.

This chain connects TRBV5-1 to TRBJ2-7; 11 nucleotides match TRBD2. CDR3 length: 15 residues. Trimming cost V 4 bases and J 1 base; bases outside gene matches: 4. Germline CDR1 reads SGHRS; CDR2 reads YFSETQ. CDR3 sequence: CASSTVAGGSYEQYF. CDR3 in DNA: TGCGCCAGCAGCACCGTAGCGGGAGGGTCCTACGAGCAGTACTTC.

The chain links TRBV5-1 to TRBJ1-1, with TRBD1 matching 7 bases. V shed 4 bases, J shed 8 bases, and the junction held 8 bases outside the gene matches. The CDR3 has 13 residues. The V gene's germline CDR1 is SGHRS and CDR2 YFSETQ. In DNA form, the CDR3 reads TGCGCCAGCAGCCTGGAGGGAGGGGGCGAAGCTTTCTTT. Its translation is CASSLEGGGEAFF.

This chain uses TRBV4-1 with TRBJ2-7; tentatively, D is TRBD1 (5 bases). Germline V lookup: CDR1 MGHRA, CDR2 YSYEKL. The ends were cut back, 1 base at V and 2 bases at J, with 9 bases in the middle. The CDR3 runs to 14 residues. The CDR3 sequence: CASSQGRGTYEQYF. In DNA, the CDR3 is TGCGCCAGCAGCCAAGGTAGGGGTACCTACGAGCAGTACTTC.

This chain uses TRBV30 with TRBJ2-1; D unresolved. V was cut by 0 bases and J by 5 bases, with 2 bases left in between. The CDR3 contains 11 residues. Germline values: CDR1 GTSNPN, CDR2 SVGIG (reference sequence). This chain's CDR3 is CAWSVNNEQFF. DNA for the CDR3: TGTGCCTGGAGTGTGAACAATGAGCAGTTCTTC.

This clonotype was detected only a few times. The chain is built from TRBV18 and TRBJ2-7, with 9 bases that match TRBD2. The CDR3 is made up of 15 amino acids. Per the germline V gene, CDR1 is KGHSH and CDR2 is LQKENI. The ends lost 3 bases at V and 3 bases at J; junction bases unmatched: 6. CDR3 nucleotides: TGTGCCAGCTCACCCGAGACTAGCGGAGACTACGAGCAGTACTTC. It yields the protein CASSPETSGDYEQYF.

This chain links TRBV2 with TRBJ2-7, with 9 bases identical to TRBD1. The germline CDR1 and CDR2 sequences are SNHLY and FYNNEI. The CDR3 sequence is 14 residues long. The V and J ends lost 5 bases and 3 bases, in that order; junction bases with no gene match: 5. This CDR3 reads CASSMTGGLYEQYF. Here the CDR3 DNA reads TGTGCCAGCAGTATGACAGGGGGGCTCTACGAGCAGTACTTC.

This chain uses TRBV4-3 with TRBJ2-7; D gene unclear. This CDR3 has 14 residues. CDR1 is LGHNA and CDR2 is YSLEER in the germline V gene. V lost 0 bases and J 3 bases, leaving 9 bases between the germline ends. The CDR3 spells CASSQEAQNYEQYF. In nucleotides, the CDR3 is TGCGCCAGCAGCCAAGAGGCCCAAAACTACGAGCAGTACTTC.